One sample yielded the 9 T cell receptor beta chains listed below, sequenced in a study of vaccination and CD4 T cells after COVID-19. This sample's treatment: 10-day PBMC culture with coronavirus spike peptide pools or control peptides (ViraFEST assay). The Oncomine TCR Beta short-read assay generated sequence data from the DNA of cultured CD4+ T cells. TCRdb re-derived calls from the PCR reads in MiXCR, one entry per CDR3 protein. The table lists about 14,000 distinct CDR3 sequences, approximately 30% of them singletons. For these receptors, no antigen is known. Sequencing was performed on cultured CD4+ T cells from blood. These receptor sequences come from a human donor with COVID-19.

There are a few counts of this clonotype. The chain carries TRBV5-4 and TRBJ1-1; D is possibly TRBD1 (6 bases). The V end lost 5 bases, the J end lost 8 bases, and 10 bases lay between the germline ends. The CDR3 has 11 amino acids. Germline assignment: CDR1 SGHNT and CDR2 YYREEE (reference sequence). The CDR3 DNA reads TGTGCCAGCAGAGCAGGGACAGAAGCTTTCTTT. Residues: CASRAGTEAFF.

V and J are TRBV7-2 and TRBJ2-1; D gene ambiguous. V lost 1 base to trimming and J lost 5 bases, with 12 bases between them. The CDR3 consists of 15 residues. Looked up from germline, CDR1 is SGHTA and CDR2 is FQGNSA. Here the CDR3 DNA reads TGTGCCAGCAGCTTAGTTAACACACCCGACAATGAGCAGTTCTTC. As protein: CASSLVNTPDNEQFF.

This clonotype was picked up a small number of times. DNA of the CDR3: TGTGCCACACTAAAAGGGGCGGGGAATTCCTACGAGCAGTACTTC. Protein product: CATLKGAGNSYEQYF. This chain joins TRBV6-1 and TRBJ2-7, with a weak D call TRBD2 (6 bases). This CDR3 has 15 residues. Germline V gives CDR1 MNHNS, CDR2 SASEGT. V was shortened by 10 bases and J by 1 base, with 20 bases between the two germline ends.

This clonotype has only a few counts. The V gene is TRBV6-1, the J gene TRBJ1-5; D remains unclear. This CDR3 comprises 14 residues. Germline V gene data show CDR1 as MNHNS and CDR2 as SASEGT. V lost 5 bases to trimming and J lost 2 bases, with 10 bases between them. In DNA, the CDR3 is TGTGCCAGCAGTCCTTCTAACCGCAATCAGCCCCAGCATTTT. Its translation: CASSPSNRNQPQHF.

This chain uses TRBV2 with TRBJ1-2; 11 bases map to TRBD1. V gave up 4 bases and J gave up 1 base; unmatched junction bases: 8. Germline-derived CDR1 and CDR2 are SNHLY and FYNNEI. The CDR3 has 17 residues. CDR3 DNA sequence: TGTGCCAGCAGTGCCCGGGACAGGGGGATCGTTAACTATGGCTACACCTTC. Translated: CASSARDRGIVNYGYTF.

This clonotype was seen only a few times. The chain is built from TRBV5-4 and TRBJ1-1, with 9 bases aligning to TRBD1. Germline V lookup: CDR1 SGHNT, CDR2 YYREEE (reference sequence). V gave up 6 bases and J gave up 1 base; unmatched junction bases: 4. The CDR3 has 14 amino acids. DNA of the CDR3: TGTGCCAGCACCGGACAGGGGCCGAACACTGAAGCTTTCTTT. It yields the protein CASTGQGPNTEAFF.

The table lists this clonotype with a few counts. The J gene is TRBJ1-2, the V gene TRBV5-1; D call uncertain. This CDR3 is 15 amino acids long. V was cut by 0 bases and J by 0 bases, with 9 bases left in between. In germline, CDR1 is SGHRS, CDR2 YFSETQ. CDR3 in amino acids: CASSLGAGANYGYTF. CDR3 nucleotides: TGCGCCAGCAGCTTGGGGGCAGGAGCTAACTATGGCTACACCTTC.

This clonotype came up a few times. The V and J genes are TRBV15 and TRBJ1-5, with D maybe TRBD1 (5 bases). The V gene's germline CDR1 is LNHNV and CDR2 YYDKDF (reference sequence). With 3 bases removed from V and 3 bases from J, the gap between germline ends came to 12 bases. The CDR3 contains 15 residues. The CDR3: CATSRSDSDNQPQHF. CDR3 DNA sequence: TGTGCCACCAGCAGGAGCGACAGCGACAATCAGCCCCAGCATTTT.

There are a few counts of this clonotype. The rearrangement joins TRBV19 to TRBJ1-2; D uncertain. V lost 7 bases to trimming and J lost 4 bases, with 16 bases between them. The CDR3 runs 14 residues. Germline CDR1 and CDR2: LNHDA and SQIVND (reference sequence). CDR3 sequence reads: CASNLQDGFYGYTF. CDR3 bases: TGTGCCAGTAATCTTCAGGACGGCTTCTATGGCTACACCTTC. Filled out from reference TRBV19 and TRBJ1-2, the complete variable domain reads DGGITQSPKYLFRKEGQNVTLSCEQNLNHDAMYWYRQDPGQGLRLIYYSQIVNDFQKGDIAEGYSVSREKKESFPLTVTSAQKNPTAFYLCASNLQDGFYGYTFGSGTRLTVV.